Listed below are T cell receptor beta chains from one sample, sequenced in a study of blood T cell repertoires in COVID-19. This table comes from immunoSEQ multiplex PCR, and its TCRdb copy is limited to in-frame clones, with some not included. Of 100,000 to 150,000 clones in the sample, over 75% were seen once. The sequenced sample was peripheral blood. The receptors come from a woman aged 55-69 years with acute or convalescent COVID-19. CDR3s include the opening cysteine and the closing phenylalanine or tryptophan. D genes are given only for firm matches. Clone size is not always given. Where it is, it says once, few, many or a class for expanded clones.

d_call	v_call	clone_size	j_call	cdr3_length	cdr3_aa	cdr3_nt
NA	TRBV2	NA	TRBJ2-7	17	CASNPSSGLLAVAEQYF	TGTGCCAGCAACCCCTCCTCCGGTCTTTTGGCAGTAGCCGAGCAGTACTTC
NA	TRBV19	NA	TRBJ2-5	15	CASTYSRAGGETQYF	TGTGCCAGTACCTATTCGAGGGCCGGGGGAGAGACCCAGTACTTC
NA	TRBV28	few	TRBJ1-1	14	CASSPGDLNTEAFF	TGTGCCAGCAGTCCGGGGGACTTGAACACTGAAGCTTTCTTT
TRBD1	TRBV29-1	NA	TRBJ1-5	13	CSAGQGTGQPQHF	TGCAGCGCTGGACAGGGAACGGGTCAGCCCCAGCATTTT
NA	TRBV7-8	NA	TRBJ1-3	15	CASSSGPHSGNTIYF	TGTGCCAGCAGCTCAGGGCCCCACTCTGGAAACACCATATATTTT
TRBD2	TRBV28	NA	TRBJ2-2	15	CASRSSGEGTGELFF	TGTGCCAGCAGGTCTAGCGGGGAGGGTACCGGGGAGCTGTTTTTT
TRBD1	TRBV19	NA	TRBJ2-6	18	CASSIGDRLISGANVLTF	TGTGCCAGTAGTATCGGGGACAGGCTTATCTCTGGGGCCAACGTCCTGACTTTC
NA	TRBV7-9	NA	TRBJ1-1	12	CASSPSVTEAFF	TGTGCCAGCAGCCCGTCGGTTACTGAAGCTTTCTTT
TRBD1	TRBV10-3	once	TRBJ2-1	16	CAISESPGQGDNEQFF	TGTGCCATCAGTGAGTCCCCGGGACAGGGGGACAATGAGCAGTTCTTC
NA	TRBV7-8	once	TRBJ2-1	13	CASRTGTRNEQFF	TGTGCCAGTCGAACAGGGACGCGCAATGAGCAGTTCTTC
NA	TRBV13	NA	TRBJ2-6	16	CASSPGQTSGANVLTF	TGTGCCAGCAGCCCAGGACAGACCTCTGGGGCCAACGTCCTGACTTTC
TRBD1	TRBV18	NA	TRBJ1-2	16	CASSPLQGVSNYGYTF	TGTGCCAGCTCACCTTTACAGGGGGTCTCTAACTATGGCTACACCTTC
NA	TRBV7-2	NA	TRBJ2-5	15	CASSSSTFSLETQYF	TGTGCCAGCAGCTCCAGTACCTTCTCCCTAGAGACCCAGTACTTC
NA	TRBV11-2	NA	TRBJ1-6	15	CASSPGGWTNSPLHF	TGTGCCAGCAGCCCGGGGGGGTGGACAAATTCACCCCTCCACTTT
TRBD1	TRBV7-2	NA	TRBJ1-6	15	CASSMQQGGASPLHF	TGTGCCAGCAGCATGCAACAGGGGGGGGCTTCACCCCTCCACTTT
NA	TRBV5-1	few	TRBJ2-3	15	CASSLVAGSTDTQYF	TGCGCCAGCAGCTTGGTGGCAGGGAGCACAGATACGCAGTATTTT
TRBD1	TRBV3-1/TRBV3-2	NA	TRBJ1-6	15	CASSQTGQHNSPLHF	TGTGCCAGCAGCCAAACGGGACAGCATAATTCACCCCTCCACTTT
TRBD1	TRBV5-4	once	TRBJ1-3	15	CASSPGQVSGNTIYF	TGTGCCAGCAGCCCCGGACAGGTCTCTGGAAACACCATATATTTT
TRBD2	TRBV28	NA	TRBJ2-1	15	CASSLSGRNNNEQFF	TGTGCCAGCAGTCTTAGCGGGAGGAATAACAATGAGCAGTTCTTC
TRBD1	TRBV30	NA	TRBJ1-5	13	CAWSVQGTQPQHF	TGTGCCTGGAGTGTACAGGGGACTCAGCCCCAGCATTTT
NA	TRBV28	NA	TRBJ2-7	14	CASSTGLGYYEQYF	TGTGCCAGCAGTACAGGGTTGGGCTACTACGAGCAGTACTTC
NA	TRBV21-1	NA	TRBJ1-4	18	CASSKEIVGDREVGKLFF	TGTGCCAGCAGCAAAGAAATAGTTGGGGACAGGGAGGTCGGGAAACTGTTTTTT
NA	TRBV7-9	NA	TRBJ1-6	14	CASSPMGQTSPLHF	TGTGCCAGCAGCCCTATGGGGCAGACTTCACCCCTCCACTTT
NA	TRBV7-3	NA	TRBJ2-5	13	CASSLTREETQYF	TGTGCCAGCAGCTTGACTAGAGAAGAGACCCAGTACTTC
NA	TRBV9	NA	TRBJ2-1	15	CASSVVGGPYNEQFF	TGTGCCAGCAGCGTAGTGGGAGGCCCCTACAATGAGCAGTTCTTC
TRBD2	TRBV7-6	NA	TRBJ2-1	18	CASSLENPGTSSYNEQFF	TGTGCCAGCAGCCTAGAGAATCCCGGGACTAGCTCCTACAATGAGCAGTTCTTC
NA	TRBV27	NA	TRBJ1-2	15	CASSFSEGGHNGYTF	TGTGCCAGCAGTTTTAGCGAGGGAGGGCATAACGGCTACACCTTC
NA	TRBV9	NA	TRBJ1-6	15	CASSASPGLNSPLHF	TGTGCCAGCAGCGCCAGTCCGGGACTTAATTCACCCCTCCACTTT
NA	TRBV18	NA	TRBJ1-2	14	CASSPPRLSYGYTF	TGTGCCAGCTCACCACCCCGACTTAGCTATGGCTACACCTTC
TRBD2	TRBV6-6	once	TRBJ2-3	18	CASSPLAGGGPSTDTQYF	TGTGCCAGCAGTCCACTAGCGGGAGGAGGCCCTAGCACAGATACGCAGTATTTT
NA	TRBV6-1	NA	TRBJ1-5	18	CASSDPQRGGNSNQPQHF	TGTGCCAGCAGTGATCCCCAGCGGGGCGGGAATAGCAATCAGCCCCAGCATTTT
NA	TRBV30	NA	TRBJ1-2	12	CAWSPQVNGYTF	TGTGCCTGGTCGCCCCAGGTTAACGGCTACACCTTC
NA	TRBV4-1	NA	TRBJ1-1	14	CASSQRLMNTEAFF	TGCGCCAGCAGCCAACGGTTGATGAACACTGAAGCTTTCTTT
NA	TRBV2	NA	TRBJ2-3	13	CASPPGVQDTQYF	TGTGCCAGTCCCCCAGGGGTTCAAGATACGCAGTATTTT
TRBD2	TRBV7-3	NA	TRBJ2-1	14	CASSLRAGASEQFF	TGTGCCAGCAGCTTACGGGCGGGAGCAAGTGAGCAGTTCTTC
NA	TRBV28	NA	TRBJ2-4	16	CASSRDTKLAKNIQYF	TGTGCCAGCAGCCGGGACACAAAATTAGCCAAAAACATTCAGTACTTC
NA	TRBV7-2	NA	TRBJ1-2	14	CASSLARETYGYTF	TGTGCCAGCAGCTTAGCACGCGAAACGTATGGCTACACCTTC
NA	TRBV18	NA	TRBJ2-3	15	CASSGEDSVADTQYF	TGTGCCAGCTCCGGCGAAGACAGTGTCGCAGATACGCAGTATTTT
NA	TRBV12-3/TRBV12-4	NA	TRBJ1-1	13	CASSQLTNTEAFF	TGTGCCAGCAGTCAACTAACAAACACTGAAGCTTTCTTT
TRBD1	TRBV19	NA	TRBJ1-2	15	CASFTSGTGTYGYTF	TGTGCCAGTTTTACCTCCGGGACAGGGACCTATGGCTACACCTTC
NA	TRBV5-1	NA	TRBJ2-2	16	CASTRRGDRNTGELFF	TGCGCCAGCACCCGGAGGGGTGACCGTAACACCGGGGAGCTGTTTTTT
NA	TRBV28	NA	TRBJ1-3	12	CASTGGGNTIYF	TGTGCCAGTACAGGTGGAGGAAACACCATATATTTT
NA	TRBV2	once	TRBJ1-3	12	CASSEQGNTIYF	TGTGCCAGCAGTGAACAAGGAAACACCATATATTTT
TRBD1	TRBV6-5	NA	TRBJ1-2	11	CASRAGGGYTF	TGTGCCAGCAGGGCAGGGGGAGGCTACACCTTC
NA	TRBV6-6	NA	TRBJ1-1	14	CASRLTEMNTEAFF	TGTGCCAGCCGACTGACTGAGATGAACACTGAAGCTTTCTTT
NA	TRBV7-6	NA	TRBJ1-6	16	CASSLTPRQYNSPLHF	TGTGCCAGCAGCTTAACTCCTCGACAGTATAATTCACCCCTCCACTTT
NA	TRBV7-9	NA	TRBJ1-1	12	CASSLGAAEAFF	TGTGCCAGCAGCCTGGGGGCAGCTGAAGCTTTCTTT
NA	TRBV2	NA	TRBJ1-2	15	CASNQRTRVIYGYTF	TGTGCCAGCAATCAACGGACGAGGGTAATCTATGGCTACACCTTC
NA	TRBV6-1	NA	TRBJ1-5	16	CASSEGTAYSNQPQHF	TGTGCCAGCAGTGAAGGGACAGCTTATAGCAATCAGCCCCAGCATTTT